The 20 T cell receptor beta chains reported below all come from one sample, sequenced in a study of control samples from healthy donors and cancer patients. Profiled with immunoSEQ multiplex PCR; TCRdb holds only in-frame clones, not every one. The repertoire has some 150,000 clones, roughly 93% of them found once; the top ten carry 4.1%. Sequencing was done on a sample of blood. The source of these receptors is a woman in her fifties or sixties in good health.

The V and J genes are TRBV6-1 and TRBJ2-3; TRBD2 matches at 11 bases. The CDR3 covers 14 residues. V was clipped by 3 bases and J by 5 bases; unmatched bases: 1. The germline V gene has CDR1 MNHNS and CDR2 SASEGT. The chain's CDR3 is CASSDSGGVDTQYF. The CDR3 nucleotides read TGTGCCAGCAGTGATAGCGGGGGGGTAGATACGCAGTATTTT.

The chain combines TRBV4-2 with TRBJ2-1; possibly TRBD2 for D (6 bases). V lost 5 bases, J lost 4 bases, and 12 bases lay in between. CDR1 LGHNA and CDR2 YNFKEQ come from the germline V gene. CDR3 size: 14 residues. Written as DNA, the CDR3 is TGTGCCAGCAGCGGGAGGCTCCCTTACAATGAGCAGTTCTTC. It translates to CASSGRLPYNEQFF.

The genes are TRBV5-1 and TRBJ2-7; no reliable D call. There are 15 residues in the CDR3. Trimming left V 2 bases short and J 4 bases short, with 16 bases between. Per germline, CDR1 SGHRS and CDR2 YFSETQ. The CDR3 is CASSFGSRPLYEQYF. As DNA, the CDR3 is TGCGCCAGCAGCTTTGGCAGCAGGCCCCTTTACGAGCAGTACTTC.

The rearrangement links TRBV12-3 or TRBV12-4 to TRBJ2-5, with D uncertain. The CDR3 loop spans 11 amino acids. Trimming removed 0 bases at V and 4 bases at J, with 0 bases between. CDR3 bases: TGTGCCAGCAGTTTAGCAGAGACCCAGTACTTC. Its translation: CASSLAETQYF.

The V call is TRBV4-3, the J call TRBJ1-3, with a weak D call TRBD1 (5 bases). Trimming shortened V by 2 bases and J by 0 bases, and 17 bases separated the two germline ends. The CDR3 length is 18 residues. From germline, CDR1 is LGHNA and CDR2 YSLEER. The CDR3 is CASSQTAAGTVSGNTIYF. CDR3 DNA sequence: TGCGCCAGCAGCCAAACGGCCGCCGGGACTGTCTCTGGAAACACCATATATTTT.

The chain is built from TRBV19 and TRBJ1-6; D might be TRBD1 (5 bases). The CDR3 consists of 14 residues. Germline V gene data show CDR1 as LNHDA and CDR2 as SQIVND (reference sequence). Trimming shortened V by 6 bases and J by 5 bases, and 11 bases separated the two germline ends. The CDR3 is CASRTGTDNSPLHF. The CDR3 DNA follows: TGTGCCAGTAGGACCGGGACGGATAATTCACCCCTCCACTTT.

This chain connects TRBV4-3 to TRBJ2-7, with D unclear. CDR1 is LGHNA and CDR2 is YSLEER in the germline V gene. V was cut by 0 bases and J by 3 bases, with 15 bases left in between. The CDR3 has 16 amino acids. In DNA form, the CDR3 reads TGCGCCAGCAGCCAAGATCTTACAAGAGGATACTACGAGCAGTACTTC. This encodes CASSQDLTRGYYEQYF.

This chain joins TRBV2 and TRBJ1-3; the D gene is possibly TRBD1 (6 bases). The CDR3 runs 14 residues. Trimming took off 5 bases at V and 0 bases at J, with 8 bases between the two ends. Germline CDR1 is SNHLY and CDR2 is FYNNEI. As DNA, the CDR3 is TGTGCCAGCAGTCTACAGGGCTCTGGAAACACCATATATTTT. This codes for CASSLQGSGNTIYF.

The V call is TRBV14, the J call TRBJ1-2; no clear D. CDR1 and CDR2 from the germline V gene are SGHDN and FVKESK. This CDR3 region has 14 residues. Trimming took off 4 bases at V and 8 bases at J, with 17 bases between the two ends. The CDR3 sequence: CASSLQRRAGGYTF. The CDR3 DNA sequence: TGTGCCAGCAGCCTCCAAAGGAGGGCAGGAGGCTACACCTTC. Drawing the rest from reference TRBV14 and TRBJ1-2, the complete variable domain is EAGVTQFPSHSVIEKGQTVTLRCDPISGHDNLYWYRRVMGKEIKFLLHFVKESKQDESGMPNNRFLAERTGGTYSTLKVQPAELEDSGVYFCASSLQRRAGGYTFGSGTRLTVV.

V usage is TRBV6-2 or TRBV6-3 and J usage is TRBJ1-2; no definite D call. Germline V gene lookup returns CDR1 MNHEY and CDR2 SVGEGT. This CDR3 region has 14 residues. V was clipped by 2 bases and J by 5 bases, with 12 bases between them. The CDR3 DNA reads TGTGCCAGCAGTTACGGCCAGACCCTTTATGGCTACACCTTC. This encodes CASSYGQTLYGYTF.

This sequence joins TRBV10-3 and TRBJ2-1, with D possibly being TRBD2 (6 bases). V was shortened by 2 bases and J by 7 bases, with 12 bases between the two germline ends. The CDR3 totals 14 residues. Germline V gene lookup returns CDR1 ENHRY and CDR2 SYGVKD. The CDR3 loop is CAISEPGTLNEQFF. The DNA for the CDR3 is TGTGCCATCAGTGAGCCCGGGACTTTAAATGAGCAGTTCTTC.

This CDR3 is CASSWGGPLSEAFF. CDR3 in DNA: TGCGCCAGCAGCTGGGGTGGTCCATTATCTGAAGCTTTCTTT. The chain links TRBV5-1 to TRBJ1-1; D ambiguous. Per germline, CDR1 SGHRS and CDR2 YFSETQ. Trimming left V 3 bases short and J 6 bases short, with 15 bases between. The CDR3 totals 14 residues.

This chain joins TRBV27 and TRBJ2-1, with TRBD2 matching over 8 bases. The ends lost 5 bases at V and 7 bases at J; junction bases unmatched: 10. Germline V gene data show CDR1 as MNHEY and CDR2 as SMNVEV (reference sequence). This CDR3 contains 15 residues. CDR3: CASSREGGGLNEQFF. The CDR3 DNA reads as TGTGCCAGCAGTCGAGAGGGCGGGGGGCTAAATGAGCAGTTCTTC.

This chain links TRBV6-2 or TRBV6-3 with TRBJ1-5; perhaps TRBD1 as D (6 bases). The CDR3 runs 14 residues. V dropped 3 bases and J dropped 5 bases, with 11 bases sitting between them. The germline CDR1 and CDR2 sequences are MNHEY and SVGEGT. The CDR3 region is CASSYGQGHQPQHF. The CDR3 coding sequence is TGTGCCAGCAGTTATGGGCAGGGGCATCAGCCCCAGCATTTT.

The chain is built from TRBV2 and TRBJ1-2, with a weak D call TRBD1 (5 bases). The CDR3 spans 14 residues. CDR1 and CDR2 from the germline V gene are SNHLY and FYNNEI. The V end was cut by 3 bases, the J end by 7 bases, with 15 bases between. CDR3 nucleotides: TGTGCCAGCAGTGAGCTGGGGCCCGCTGGTGGCTACACCTTC. Its protein is CASSELGPAGGYTF.

This sequence joins TRBV6-5 and TRBJ2-5; TRBD2 matches 10 bases. The CDR3 has 14 amino acids. Trimming at V came to 4 bases and at J to 4 bases, leaving 3 bases not matched to a gene. Per the germline V gene, CDR1 is MNHEY and CDR2 is SVGAGI. CDR3 DNA: TGTGCCAGCAGTTTACGGACTAGCGGAGAGACCCAGTACTTC. Translating gives CASSLRTSGETQYF.

The chain carries TRBV2 and TRBJ2-7; a weak D match, TRBD1 (5 bases). The CDR3 consists of 13 residues. CDR1 SNHLY and CDR2 FYNNEI come from the germline V gene. CDR3 protein: CASLPLGAGEQYF. CDR3 in DNA: TGTGCTTCCCTCCCCCTAGGGGCAGGCGAGCAGTACTTC.

The V gene is TRBV12-5, the J gene TRBJ2-3; tentatively, D is TRBD1 (6 bases). The CDR3 consists of 16 residues. Germline V CDR1 and CDR2: LGHNT, FRNRAP. The V and J ends lost 6 bases and 3 bases respectively, with 19 bases between them. CDR3 protein: CASGPGTTTDTDTQYF. The CDR3 DNA reads TGTGCTAGTGGACCAGGGACAACCACCGATACAGATACGCAGTATTTT.

The chain combines TRBV7-9 with TRBJ2-6, with 7 bases fitting TRBD1. The junction had 2 bases not matched to a gene; V was cut back by 6 bases and J by 0 bases. The CDR3 is made up of 15 amino acids. Germline CDR1 is SEHNR and CDR2 is FQNEAQ (reference sequence). The DNA for the CDR3 is TGTGCCAGCAGACGACAGGGCTCTGGGGCCAACGTCCTGACTTTC. As protein: CASRRQGSGANVLTF.

The chain combines TRBV19 with TRBJ2-3; D ambiguous. CDR1 and CDR2 from the germline V gene are LNHDA and SQIVND (reference sequence). CDR3 length: 12 amino acids. V was cut by 6 bases and J by 6 bases, with 10 bases left in between. For the CDR3, the DNA is TGTGCCAGTAGCGAATCACCCGATACGCAGTATTTT. Protein product: CASSESPDTQYF.